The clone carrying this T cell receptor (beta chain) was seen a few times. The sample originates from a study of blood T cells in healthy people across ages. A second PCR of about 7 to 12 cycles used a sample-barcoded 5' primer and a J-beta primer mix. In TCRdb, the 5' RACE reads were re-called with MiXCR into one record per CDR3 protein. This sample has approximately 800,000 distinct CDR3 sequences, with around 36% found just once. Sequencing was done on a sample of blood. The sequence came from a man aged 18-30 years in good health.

The CDR3 DNA reads TGTGCCAGCAGGGGGACCGGGCGGGGGGTGTTCAATGAGCAGTTCTTC. Its protein is CASRGTGRGVFNEQFF. The V call is TRBV7-9, the J call TRBJ2-1; 8 positions match TRBD2. From germline, CDR1 is SEHNR and CDR2 FQNEAQ (reference sequence). CDR3 size: 16 residues. Trimming cost V 6 bases and J 6 bases; bases outside gene matches: 13.